Sequencing of this T cell receptor beta chain was carried out in a study of PD-1 blockade in classical Hodgkin lymphoma (dated by TCRdb to 2018 to 2020). At the level of the whole study: Nivolumab dosing was 3 mg/kg intravenously every 2 weeks, continuing until either disease progression or unacceptable toxicity. The study used CyTOF and TCR beta sequencing to define a peripheral blood immune signature of response to PD-1 blockade in classical Hodgkin lymphoma.

This clone was seen only a few times. The antigen this receptor binds is unknown. There are no base qualities to consult, and no much larger clone falls within one base. Genomic DNA was extracted with the Qiagen DNeasy kit from unsorted PBMCs and from negatively selected CD4+ and CD8+ fractions. Amplification of TCR beta CDR3 regions was done by immunoSEQ multiplex PCR with primers that anneal to V and J segments. A synthetic immune receptor repertoire was used to minimize amplification bias, and any remaining bias was removed computationally after sequencing. Turning to the authors' computational methods: Repertoire diversity was quantified as the Shannon entropy index using custom Python scripts. The unsorted, CD4+ and CD8+ repertoires were each analyzed separately, with the exception of combined analyses, where CD4+ and CD8+ sequences were merged in silico. Clonal expansion was defined as at least a 2-fold frequency increase after treatment relative to C1D1, with a pseudocount of 0.5 for undetected baseline clones. Singleton clones were defined as clones with 0 or 1 copy at C1D1, and non-singleton clones were defined as clones with 2 or more copies. Clones expanded in unsorted samples were labelled as CD4+, CD8+ or unknown by matching protein sequences in sorted samples from the same patient. Wilcoxon tests on paired samples were used to test diversity changes from C1D1 to C4D1. TCRdb holds this immuneACCESS table with in-frame rearrangements only. Some clones are missing; in checked studies, unresolved V genes explain under half, and the rest has no known cause. The DNA was the basis for D and trimming; V, J and clone size are from that table. Recorded for this sample are several thousand clones; about 71% of them occurred a single time. The ten largest account for roughly half of the sample.

CDR1 and CDR2 are drawn from the germline V gene: MRHNA, SNTAGT. The CDR3 measures 12 amino acids from cysteine to phenylalanine. The entry retains the CDR3 DNA only, 36 bases that are in frame from base 1. V is pared back by 8 bases and J by 8 bases, with 13 bases lying between the germline termini. Study-wide conclusions, independent of this receptor: The study was restricted to a single clinical trial cohort, and the causes of repertoire differences, possibly disease activity or prior therapy, were left undefined. A significant rise by C4D1 was seen in CD4+ but not CD8+ TCR diversity (p=0.0027 vs p=0.16), with the rise being most apparent in complete responders (p=0.02). Lower diversity was observed in patients in whom nivolumab was started less than 1 year after ASCT, and these patients were excluded from later analyses so that confounding by immune reconstitution would be avoided. Baseline TCR diversity was reported to be lower in newly diagnosed patients than in healthy donors and to be lower still in relapsed/refractory patients. Trial patients with a complete response had baseline diversity similar to that of newly diagnosed patients, while partial responders and progressors had significantly lower diversity.

The sample's time point label, decoded: cycle 1 day 1 (C1D1), immediately before nivolumab initiation. Every trial patient had relapsed following autologous stem cell transplantation, and prior brentuximab vedotin exposure was what differed among cohorts A, B and C. The trial cohort included around 60 patients with relapsed/refractory classical Hodgkin lymphoma, and each patient had a best overall response of complete response, partial response or progressive disease. In the multi-cohort phase II CheckMate 205 trial, trial patients received single-agent nivolumab. An independent review committee assessed best overall response using the 2007 International Working Group response criteria. Trial PBMCs were collected immediately before nivolumab initiation (C1D1) and during therapy at cycle 2 day 1 and cycle 4 day 1. Peripheral blood was collected in 8 mL Vacutainer Cell Preparation Tubes, from which PBMCs were isolated by centrifugation and then cryopreserved.

The chain uses TRBV6-4 and TRBJ2-1; there is no confident call for the D gene. The sequence came from a human donor with classical Hodgkin lymphoma. The source material was peripheral blood mononuclear cells (PBMCs), sampled at baseline. This receptor has the CDR3 CASGLGGDEQFF. The DNA sequence is TGTGCCAGCGGCCTGGGCGGCGATGAGCAGTTCTTC.